Described below is a single T cell receptor (beta chain) sequence and its context. This entry comes from a study of blood T cell repertoires in COVID-19. Study background: PBMCs, B-cell-depleted T cells, or T cells were the source of the cDNA or gDNA that made up the material.

The table came from immunoSEQ multiplex PCR; TCRdb's copy has only in-frame clones and leaves some out. The sample lists 120,000 or so clones, about 83% occurring once. CDR3 length: 17 amino acids. V was trimmed by 5 bases and J by 0 bases, leaving 21 bases between them. Germline-derived CDR1 and CDR2 are SGHKS and YYEKEE (reference sequence). V usage is TRBV5-5 and J usage is TRBJ2-7; possible D gene TRBD2, 5 bases. This clonotype originated in a man older than 75 with active or convalescent COVID-19. The sequenced material came from peripheral blood. The CDR3 coding sequence is TGTGCCAGCAGTTATACCCTAACTAGTTTGAACTCCTACGAGCAGTACTTC. Its protein is CASSYTLTSLNSYEQYF.